This TCR beta chain is drawn from a study of cytomegalovirus exposure and HLA in healthy donors. Study-wide points: Reported performance of the classifier showed diagnosis of cytomegalovirus status with high specificity and sensitivity. The listing of 150 to 200 TCR beta chains classed them as cytomegalovirus-associated. A missense variant in DCLRE1C was later tied to TCR beta V- and J-gene trimming. The majority of CMV-associated TCR beta chains were reported as apparently HLA-restricted in a later analysis.

This clone has a single count. Its target is unknown. PCR amplification relied on 60 Vbeta primers (plus 13 Jbeta primers). Produced via immunoSEQ multiplex PCR; TCRdb's table is partial and in-frame only. The sample lists 130,000 to 150,000 clones, over 60% occurring once. This CDR3 is built from 17 residues. Germline CDR1 reads SNHLY; CDR2 reads FYNNEI. V lost 6 bases and J 0 bases, leaving 15 bases between the germline ends. The rearrangement uses TRBV2 and TRBJ1-6; D uncertain. The sequencing sample was made of PBMCs. This TCR derives from a woman between 18 and 29 years old in good health and CMV-seronegative. CDR3 bases: TGTGCCAGCAGGGATATCCGGGGAGGCTCCTATAATTCACCCCTCCACTTT. Its protein is CASRDIRGGSYNSPLHF.